This TCR beta chain was found in a study of beta chain features in type 1 diabetes. Expressed TCRB transcripts got sequenced, as all isolated RNA was reverse transcribed. Profiled with immunoSEQ multiplex PCR; TCRdb holds only in-frame clones, not every one. The sample consists of 600,000 to 700,000 clones, roughly 12% of them appearing once. CDR1 and CDR2 (germline): SQVTM, ANQGSEA. The CDR3 loop spans 12 amino acids. With 2 bases removed from V and 10 bases from J, the gap between germline ends came to 14 bases. Points from the study as a whole: Still unanswered here is whether HLA type influences TCRB rearrangement. Researchers report that Type 1 diabetes patients had moderately but significantly shorter TCRB CDR3s across all four CD4+ subsets.

A single count supports this clone. Its cognate antigen is unknown. This TCR was sampled from a man younger than 40 with type 1 diabetes. The sample consisted of naive CD4+ T cells from blood. V and J are TRBV29-1 and TRBJ1-2, with D possibly matching TRBD1 (6 bases). The CDR3 reads CSVEKGHILYTF. As DNA, the CDR3 is TGCAGCGTTGAAAAGGGACATATTCTCTACACCTTC.